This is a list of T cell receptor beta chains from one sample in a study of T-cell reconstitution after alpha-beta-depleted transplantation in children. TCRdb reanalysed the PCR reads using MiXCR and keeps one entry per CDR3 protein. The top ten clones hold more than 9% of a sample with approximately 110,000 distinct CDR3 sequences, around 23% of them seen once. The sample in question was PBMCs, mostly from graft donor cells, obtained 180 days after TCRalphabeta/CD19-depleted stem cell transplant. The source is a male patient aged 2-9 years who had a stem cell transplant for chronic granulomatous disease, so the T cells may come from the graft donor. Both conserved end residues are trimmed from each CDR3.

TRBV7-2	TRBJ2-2	ASRPYQNTGELF
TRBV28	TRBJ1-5	ALRGEGGNQPQH
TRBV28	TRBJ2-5	ASRRYRPNQETQY
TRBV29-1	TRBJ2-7	SVEKAGYEQY
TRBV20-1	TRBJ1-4	SARPRRGTTNEKLF
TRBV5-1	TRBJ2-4	ASQEGGSGNIQY
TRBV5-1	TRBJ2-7	ASSTGQGPRDEQY
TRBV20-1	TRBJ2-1	SPTHRGARFEQF
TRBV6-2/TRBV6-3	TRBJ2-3	ASSWTSGSTDTQY
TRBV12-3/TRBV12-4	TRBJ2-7	ASSLMITYEQY
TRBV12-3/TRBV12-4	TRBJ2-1	ASSPIASTYNEQF
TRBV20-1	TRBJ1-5	SASPRNSNQPQH
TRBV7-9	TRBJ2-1	ASSLGPTLYNEQF
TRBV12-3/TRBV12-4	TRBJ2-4	ASSFGAKNIQY
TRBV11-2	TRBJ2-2	ASSLVAGGNTGELF
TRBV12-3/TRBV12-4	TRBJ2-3	ASSNTGVGTDTQY
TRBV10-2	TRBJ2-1	ASSESSDYNEQF
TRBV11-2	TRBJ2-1	ASSPQGGTGQNYNEQF
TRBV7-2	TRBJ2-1	ASSLMRERNNEQF
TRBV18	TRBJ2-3	ASSPGEQLAGTDTQY
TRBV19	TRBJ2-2	ASNRYTGELF
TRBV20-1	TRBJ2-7	SASGILSSYEQY
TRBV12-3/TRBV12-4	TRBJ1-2	ASSRDRRGYGYT
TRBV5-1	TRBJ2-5	ASSFMDSQETQY
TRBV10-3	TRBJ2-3	AISESGLATDTQY
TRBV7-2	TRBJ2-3	ASSLEGWDTQY
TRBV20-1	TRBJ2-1	SARGLAGELEQF
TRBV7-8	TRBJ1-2	ASSIGGAGYGYT
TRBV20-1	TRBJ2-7	SASTSETYEQY
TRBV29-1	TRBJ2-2	SAWGTGETSNTGELF
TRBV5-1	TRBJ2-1	ASRELAGEGNEQF
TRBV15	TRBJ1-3	ATSRDLGNTIY
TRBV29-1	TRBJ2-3	SVESRFTDTQY
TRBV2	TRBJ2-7	ASRPPGQRYEQY
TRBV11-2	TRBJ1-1	ASSPTTGVTTF
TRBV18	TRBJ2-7	ASSAMDVAEQY
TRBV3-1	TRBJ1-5	ASTQVGGAGGNQPQH
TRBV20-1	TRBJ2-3	SAGGESTDTQY
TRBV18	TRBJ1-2	ASSPSLDRFLT
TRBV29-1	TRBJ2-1	SVEDWASGRDEQF
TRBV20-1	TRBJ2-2	SATPISNTGELF
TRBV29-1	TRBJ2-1	SVQADYNEQF
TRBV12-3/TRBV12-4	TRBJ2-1	ASSLRVAGGLNYNEQF
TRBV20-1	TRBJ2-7	SARDPSSYEQY